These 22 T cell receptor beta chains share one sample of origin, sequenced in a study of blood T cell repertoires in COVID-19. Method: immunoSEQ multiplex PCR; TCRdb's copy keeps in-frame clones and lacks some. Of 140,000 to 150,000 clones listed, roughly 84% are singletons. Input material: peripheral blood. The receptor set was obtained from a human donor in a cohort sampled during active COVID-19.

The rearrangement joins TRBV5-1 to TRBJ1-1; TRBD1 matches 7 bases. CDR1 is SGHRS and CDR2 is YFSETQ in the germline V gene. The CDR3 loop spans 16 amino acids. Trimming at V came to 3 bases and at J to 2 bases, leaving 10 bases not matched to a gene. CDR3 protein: CASSSSVDRTNTEAFF. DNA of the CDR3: TGCGCCAGCAGCTCCTCCGTGGACAGGACTAACACTGAAGCTTTCTTT.

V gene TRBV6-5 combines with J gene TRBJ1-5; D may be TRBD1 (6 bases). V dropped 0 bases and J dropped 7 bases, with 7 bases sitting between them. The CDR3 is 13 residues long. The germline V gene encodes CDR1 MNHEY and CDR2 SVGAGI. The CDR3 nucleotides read TGTGCCAGCAGTTACTCGAGGGGGCAGCCCCAGCATTTT. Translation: CASSYSRGQPQHF.

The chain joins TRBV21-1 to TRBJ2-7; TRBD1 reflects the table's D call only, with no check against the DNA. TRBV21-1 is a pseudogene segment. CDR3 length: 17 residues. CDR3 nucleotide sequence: TGTGCCAGCAGCAAAGCTGGGGGGACAGGGGAAGGGTACGAGCAGTACGTC. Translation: CASSKAGGTGEGYEQYV.

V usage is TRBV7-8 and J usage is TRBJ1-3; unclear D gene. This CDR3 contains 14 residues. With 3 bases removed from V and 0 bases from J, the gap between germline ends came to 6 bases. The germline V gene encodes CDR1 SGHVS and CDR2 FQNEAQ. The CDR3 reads CASSLRGSGNTIYF. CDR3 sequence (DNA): TGTGCCAGCAGCTTGCGCGGCTCTGGAAACACCATATATTTT.

CDR3 amino acids: CASIENTGELFF. In nucleotides, the CDR3 is TGTGCCAGCATAGAGAACACCGGGGAGCTGTTTTTT. This chain links TRBV28 with TRBJ2-2; D ambiguous. V was pared by 7 bases and J by 1 base, with 4 bases between. Germline lookup yields CDR1 MDHEN and CDR2 SYDVKM. The CDR3 runs 12 residues.

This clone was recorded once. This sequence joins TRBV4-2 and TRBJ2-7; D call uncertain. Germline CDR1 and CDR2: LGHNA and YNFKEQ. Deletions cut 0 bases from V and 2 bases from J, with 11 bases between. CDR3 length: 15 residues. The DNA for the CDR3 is TGTGCCAGCAGCCAAGATTTGGCACACGCCTACGAGCAGTACTTC. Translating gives CASSQDLAHAYEQYF.

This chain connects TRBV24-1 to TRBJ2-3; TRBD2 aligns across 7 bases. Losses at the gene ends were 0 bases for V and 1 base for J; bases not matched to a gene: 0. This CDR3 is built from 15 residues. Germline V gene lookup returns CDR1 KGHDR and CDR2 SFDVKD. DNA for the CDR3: TGTGCCACCAGTGATTTGGGGGGGGGCACAGATACGCAGTATTTT. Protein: CATSDLGGGTDTQYF.

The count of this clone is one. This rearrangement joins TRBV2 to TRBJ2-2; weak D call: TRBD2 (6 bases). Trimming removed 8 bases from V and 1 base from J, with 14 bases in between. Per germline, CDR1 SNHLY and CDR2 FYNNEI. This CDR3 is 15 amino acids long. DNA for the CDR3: TGTGCCAGCGGGGGACTTGGGTTGAACACCGGGGAGCTGTTTTTT. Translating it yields CASGGLGLNTGELFF.

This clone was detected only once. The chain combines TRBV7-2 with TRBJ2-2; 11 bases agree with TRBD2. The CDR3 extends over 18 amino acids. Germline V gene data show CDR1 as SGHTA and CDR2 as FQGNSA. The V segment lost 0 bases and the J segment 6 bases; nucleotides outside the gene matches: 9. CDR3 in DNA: TGTGCCAGCAGCTTAGCGGGTAGCGGGAGGGCCTTGGCCGGGGAGCTGTTTTTT. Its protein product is CASSLAGSGRALAGELFF.

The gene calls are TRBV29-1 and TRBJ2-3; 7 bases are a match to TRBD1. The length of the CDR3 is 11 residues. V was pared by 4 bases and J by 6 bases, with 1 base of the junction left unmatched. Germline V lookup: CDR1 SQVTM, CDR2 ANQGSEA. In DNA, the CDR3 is TGCAGCGTTGGCAGGGGGGATACGCAGTATTTT. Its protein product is CSVGRGDTQYF.

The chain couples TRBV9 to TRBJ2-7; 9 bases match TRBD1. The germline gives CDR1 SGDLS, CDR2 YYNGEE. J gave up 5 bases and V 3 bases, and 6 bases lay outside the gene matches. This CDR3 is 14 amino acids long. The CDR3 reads CASSGGTGRHEQYF. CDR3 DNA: TGTGCCAGCAGCGGGGGGACAGGGCGCCACGAGCAGTACTTC.

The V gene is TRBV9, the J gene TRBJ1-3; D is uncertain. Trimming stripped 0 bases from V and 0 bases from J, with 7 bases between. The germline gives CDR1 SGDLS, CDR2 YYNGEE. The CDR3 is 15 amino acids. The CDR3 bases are TGTGCCAGCAGCGTAGAATCCAGCTCTGGAAACACCATATATTTT. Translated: CASSVESSSGNTIYF.

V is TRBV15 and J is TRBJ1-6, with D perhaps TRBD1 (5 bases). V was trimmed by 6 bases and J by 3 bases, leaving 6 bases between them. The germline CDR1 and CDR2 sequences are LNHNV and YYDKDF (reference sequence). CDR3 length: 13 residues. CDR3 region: CATRDSYNSPLHF. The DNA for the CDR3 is TGTGCCACCAGAGACAGCTATAATTCACCCCTCCACTTT.

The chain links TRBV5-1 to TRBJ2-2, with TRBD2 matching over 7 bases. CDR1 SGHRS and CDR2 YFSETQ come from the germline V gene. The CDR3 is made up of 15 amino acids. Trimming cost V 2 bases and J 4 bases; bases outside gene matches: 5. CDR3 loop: CASSFPSGVTGELFF. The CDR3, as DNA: TGCGCCAGCAGCTTCCCTAGCGGTGTCACCGGGGAGCTGTTTTTT.

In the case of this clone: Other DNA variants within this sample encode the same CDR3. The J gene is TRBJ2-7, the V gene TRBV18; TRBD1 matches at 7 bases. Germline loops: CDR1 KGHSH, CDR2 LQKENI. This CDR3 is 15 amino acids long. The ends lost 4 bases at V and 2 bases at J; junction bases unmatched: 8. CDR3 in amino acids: CASSQGQSAPYEQYV. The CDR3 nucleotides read TGTGCCAGCTCACAGGGACAGAGCGCTCCCTACGAGCAGTACGTC.

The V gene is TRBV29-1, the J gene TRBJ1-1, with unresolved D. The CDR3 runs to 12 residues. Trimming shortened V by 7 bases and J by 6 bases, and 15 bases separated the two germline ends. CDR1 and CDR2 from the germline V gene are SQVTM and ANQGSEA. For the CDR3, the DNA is TGCAGCGCCGCTCGCGGGGAAGCTGAAGCTTTCTTT. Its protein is CSAARGEAEAFF.

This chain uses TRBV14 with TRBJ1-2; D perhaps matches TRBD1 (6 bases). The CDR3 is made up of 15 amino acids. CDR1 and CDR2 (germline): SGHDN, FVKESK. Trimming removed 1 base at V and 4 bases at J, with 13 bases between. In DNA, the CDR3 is TGTGCCAGCAGCCAAGTACCGGGACAAGGCTATGGCTACACCTTC. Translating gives CASSQVPGQGYGYTF.

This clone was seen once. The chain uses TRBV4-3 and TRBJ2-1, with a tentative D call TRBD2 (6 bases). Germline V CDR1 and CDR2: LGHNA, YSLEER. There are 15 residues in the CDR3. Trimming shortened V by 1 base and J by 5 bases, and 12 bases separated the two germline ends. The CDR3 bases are TGCGCCAGCAGCCAAGTGGGGGGACTTAACAATGAGCAGTTCTTC. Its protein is CASSQVGGLNNEQFF.

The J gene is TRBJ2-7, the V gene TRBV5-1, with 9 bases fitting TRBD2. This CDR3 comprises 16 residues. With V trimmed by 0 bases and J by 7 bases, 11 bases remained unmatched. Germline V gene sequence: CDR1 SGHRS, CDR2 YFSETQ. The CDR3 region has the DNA TGCGCCAGCAGCTTGGGTCCAGCGGGGGGCCAGTGGGAGCAGTACTTC. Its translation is CASSLGPAGGQWEQYF.

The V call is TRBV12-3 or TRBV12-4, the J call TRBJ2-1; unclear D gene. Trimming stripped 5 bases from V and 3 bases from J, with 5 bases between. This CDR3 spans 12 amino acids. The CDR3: CASSLSYNEQFF. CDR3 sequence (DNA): TGTGCCAGCAGTCTGAGCTACAATGAGCAGTTCTTC.

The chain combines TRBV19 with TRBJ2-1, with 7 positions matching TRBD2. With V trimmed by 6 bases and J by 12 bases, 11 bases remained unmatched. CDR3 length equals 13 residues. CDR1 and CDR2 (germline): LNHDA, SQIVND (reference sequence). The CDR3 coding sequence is TGTGCCAGTAGCCGCGGGGAGGGGCAACGGCAGTTCTTC. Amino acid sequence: CASSRGEGQRQFF.

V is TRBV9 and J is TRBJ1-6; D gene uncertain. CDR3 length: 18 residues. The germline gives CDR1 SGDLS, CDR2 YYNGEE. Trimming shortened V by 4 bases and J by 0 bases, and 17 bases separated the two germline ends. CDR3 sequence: CASSTSSQSASYNSPLHF. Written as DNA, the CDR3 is TGTGCCAGCAGCACGTCCTCACAGTCTGCCTCCTATAATTCACCCCTCCACTTT.